The sequence of this T cell receptor (beta chain) was determined in a study of blood T cell repertoires in COVID-19. Overall study context: Spain, Italy and the United States supplied samples that represented acute and convalescent COVID-19. The analysed material was cDNA or gDNA that came from T cells, B-cell-depleted T cells, or PBMCs.

J lost 1 base, V lost 0 bases, and 3 bases had no gene match. The CDR3 covers 16 residues. Germline CDR1 reads MNHEY; CDR2 reads SVGAGI. Source study methods: The assay estimated nucleated cells by amplifying reference gene primers. The repertoire was sequenced with immunoSEQ multiplex PCR; TCRdb's copy has only in-frame clones and lacks some. The D gene and trimming were derived from the DNA, and the V and J assignments and clone size from that table. The sample includes fewer than 130,000 clones, 72% of them seen just once. This TCR was recovered from a woman aged 55-69 years with acute or convalescent COVID-19. Sequenced: peripheral blood. V usage is TRBV6-5 and J usage is TRBJ2-7, with TRBD2 matching over 10 bases. The CDR3 bases are TGTGCCAGCAGTTACTCTAGCGGGGGGACATCCTACGAGCAGTACTTC. It codes for CASSYSSGGTSYEQYF.